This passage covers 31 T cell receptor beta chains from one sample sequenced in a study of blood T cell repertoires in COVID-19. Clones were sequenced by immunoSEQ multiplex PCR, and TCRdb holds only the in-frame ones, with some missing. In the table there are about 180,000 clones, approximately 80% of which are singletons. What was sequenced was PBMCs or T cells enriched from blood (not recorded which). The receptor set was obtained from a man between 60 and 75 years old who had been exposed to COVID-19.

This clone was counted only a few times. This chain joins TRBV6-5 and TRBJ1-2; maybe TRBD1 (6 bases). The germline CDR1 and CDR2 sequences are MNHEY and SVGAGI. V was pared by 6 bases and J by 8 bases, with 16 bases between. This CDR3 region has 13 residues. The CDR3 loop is CASRAQGRGGYTF. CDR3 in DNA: TGTGCCAGCAGAGCACAGGGACGCGGCGGCTACACCTTC.

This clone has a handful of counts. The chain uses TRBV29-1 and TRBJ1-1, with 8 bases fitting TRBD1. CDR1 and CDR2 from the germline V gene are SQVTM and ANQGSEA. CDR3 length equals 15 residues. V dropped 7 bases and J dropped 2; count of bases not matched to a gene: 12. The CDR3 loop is CSGKGEGQGNTEAFF. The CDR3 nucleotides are TGCAGCGGAAAGGGAGAAGGACAGGGAAACACTGAAGCTTTCTTT.

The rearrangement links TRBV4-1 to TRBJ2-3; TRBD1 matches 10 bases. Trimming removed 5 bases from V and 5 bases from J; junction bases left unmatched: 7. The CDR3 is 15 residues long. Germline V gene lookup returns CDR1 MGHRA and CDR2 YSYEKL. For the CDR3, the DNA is TGCGCCAGCAGCTACCGACAGGGGGCGAAAGATACGCAGTATTTT. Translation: CASSYRQGAKDTQYF.

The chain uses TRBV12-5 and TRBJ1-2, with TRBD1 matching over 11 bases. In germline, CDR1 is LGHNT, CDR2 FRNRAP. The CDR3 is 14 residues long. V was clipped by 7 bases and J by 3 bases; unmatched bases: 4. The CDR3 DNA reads TGTGCTAGTGCCCCGGGACAGGGGGACTATGGCTACACCTTC. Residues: CASAPGQGDYGYTF.

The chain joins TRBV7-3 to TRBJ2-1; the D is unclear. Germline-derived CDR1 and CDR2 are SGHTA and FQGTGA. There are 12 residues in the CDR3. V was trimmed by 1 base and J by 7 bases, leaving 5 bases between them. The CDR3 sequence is CASSLMANEQFF. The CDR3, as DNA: TGTGCCAGCAGCTTAATGGCTAATGAGCAGTTCTTC.

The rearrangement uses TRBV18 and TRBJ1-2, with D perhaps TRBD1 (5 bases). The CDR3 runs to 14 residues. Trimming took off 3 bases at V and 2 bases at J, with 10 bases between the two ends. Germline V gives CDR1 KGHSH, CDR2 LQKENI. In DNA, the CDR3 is TGTGCCAGCTCACCCGAAAGGGGAAACTATGGCTACACCTTC. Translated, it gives CASSPERGNYGYTF.

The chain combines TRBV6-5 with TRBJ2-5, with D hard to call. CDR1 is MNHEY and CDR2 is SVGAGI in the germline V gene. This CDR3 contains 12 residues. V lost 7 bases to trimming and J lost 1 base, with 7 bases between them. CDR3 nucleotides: TGTGCCAGCACCTGGGCCCAAGAGACCCAGTACTTC. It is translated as CASTWAQETQYF.

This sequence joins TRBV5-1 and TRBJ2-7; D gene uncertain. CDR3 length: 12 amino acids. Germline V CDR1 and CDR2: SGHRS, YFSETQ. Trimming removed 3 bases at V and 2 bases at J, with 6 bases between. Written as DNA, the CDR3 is TGCGCCAGCAGCTCGAGAACCTACGAGCAGTACTTC. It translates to CASSSRTYEQYF.

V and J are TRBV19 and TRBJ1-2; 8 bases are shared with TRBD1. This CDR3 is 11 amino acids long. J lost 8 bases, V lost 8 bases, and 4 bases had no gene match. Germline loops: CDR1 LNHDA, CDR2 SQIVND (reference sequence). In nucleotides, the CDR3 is TGTGCCAGTGGAGACAGGGGCGGCTACACCTTC. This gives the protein CASGDRGGYTF.

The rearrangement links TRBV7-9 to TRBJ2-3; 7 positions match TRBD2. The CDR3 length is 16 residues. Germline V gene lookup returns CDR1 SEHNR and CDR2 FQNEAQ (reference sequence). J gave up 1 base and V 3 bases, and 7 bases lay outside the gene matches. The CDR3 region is CASSLGLAAGTDTQYF. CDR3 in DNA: TGTGCCAGCAGCTTGGGGCTAGCGGCAGGCACAGATACGCAGTATTTT.

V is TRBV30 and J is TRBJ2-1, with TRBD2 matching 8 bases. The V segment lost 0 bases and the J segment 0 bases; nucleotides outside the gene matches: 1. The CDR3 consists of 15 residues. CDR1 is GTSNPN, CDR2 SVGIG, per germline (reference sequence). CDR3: CAWSVRGGSYNEQFF. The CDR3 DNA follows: TGTGCCTGGAGTGTACGGGGGGGCTCCTACAATGAGCAGTTCTTC.

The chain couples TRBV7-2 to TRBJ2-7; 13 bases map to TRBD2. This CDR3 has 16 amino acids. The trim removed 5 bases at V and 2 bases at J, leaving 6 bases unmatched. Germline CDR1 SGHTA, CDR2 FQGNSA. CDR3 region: CASSIGTSGTPYEQYF. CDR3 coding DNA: TGTGCCAGCAGCATAGGGACTAGCGGGACCCCCTACGAGCAGTACTTC.

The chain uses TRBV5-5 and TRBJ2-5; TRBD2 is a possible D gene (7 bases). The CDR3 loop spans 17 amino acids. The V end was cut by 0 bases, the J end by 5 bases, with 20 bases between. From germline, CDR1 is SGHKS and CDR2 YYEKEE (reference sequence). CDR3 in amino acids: CASSLVASVGGLETQYF. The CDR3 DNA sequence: TGTGCCAGCAGCTTGGTGGCCTCCGTGGGGGGGCTGGAGACCCAGTACTTC.

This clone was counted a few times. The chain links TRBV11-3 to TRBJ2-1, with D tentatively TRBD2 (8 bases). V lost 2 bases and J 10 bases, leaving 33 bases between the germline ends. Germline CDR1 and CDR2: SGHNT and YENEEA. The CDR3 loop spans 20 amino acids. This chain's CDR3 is CASSLSATGTLAGRGDEQFF. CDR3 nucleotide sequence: TGTGCCAGCAGCTTATCCGCGACAGGGACTCTAGCGGGTCGGGGGGACGAGCAGTTCTTC. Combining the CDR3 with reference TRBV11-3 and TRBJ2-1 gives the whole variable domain EAGVVQSPRYKIIEKKQPVAFWCNPISGHNTLYWYLQNLGQGPELLIRYENEEAVDDSQLPKDRFSAERLKGVDSTLKIQPAELGDSAVYLCASSLSATGTLAGRGDEQFFGPGTRLTVL.

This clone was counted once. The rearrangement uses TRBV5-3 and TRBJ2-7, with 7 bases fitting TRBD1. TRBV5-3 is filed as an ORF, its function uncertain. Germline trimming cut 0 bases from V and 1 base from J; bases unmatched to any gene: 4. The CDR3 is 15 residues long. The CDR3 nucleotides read TGTGCCAGAAGCTTGGGAGACAGGGATTCCTACGAGCAGTACTTC. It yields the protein CARSLGDRDSYEQYF.

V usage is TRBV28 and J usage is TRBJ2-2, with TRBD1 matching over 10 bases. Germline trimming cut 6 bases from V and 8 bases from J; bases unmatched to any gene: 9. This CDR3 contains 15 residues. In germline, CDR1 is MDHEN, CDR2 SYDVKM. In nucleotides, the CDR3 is TGTGCCAGCAGGGCCGGGACAGGGGTTAAAGGGGAGCTGTTTTTT. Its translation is CASRAGTGVKGELFF.

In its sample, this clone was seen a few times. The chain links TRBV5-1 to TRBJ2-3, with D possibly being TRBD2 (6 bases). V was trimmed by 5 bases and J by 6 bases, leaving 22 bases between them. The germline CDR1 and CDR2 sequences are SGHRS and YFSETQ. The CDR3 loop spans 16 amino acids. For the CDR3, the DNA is TGCGCCAGCAGGCCTCTAATTAGCGGATCTGGGGATACGCAGTATTTT. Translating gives CASRPLISGSGDTQYF.

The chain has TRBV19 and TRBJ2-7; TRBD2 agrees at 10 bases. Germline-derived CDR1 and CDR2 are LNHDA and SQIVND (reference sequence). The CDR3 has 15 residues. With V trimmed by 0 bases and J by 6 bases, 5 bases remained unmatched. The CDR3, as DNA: TGTGCCAGTAGTATAGATCTTTCTAGCGGGGGCGAGCAGTACTTC. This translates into CASSIDLSSGGEQYF.

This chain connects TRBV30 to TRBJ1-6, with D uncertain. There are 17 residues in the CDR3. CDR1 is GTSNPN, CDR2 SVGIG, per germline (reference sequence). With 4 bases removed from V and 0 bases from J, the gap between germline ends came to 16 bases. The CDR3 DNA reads TGTGCCTGGATGGGAGACGGAGAGAGCTCCTATAATTCACCCCTCCACTTT. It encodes CAWMGDGESSYNSPLHF.

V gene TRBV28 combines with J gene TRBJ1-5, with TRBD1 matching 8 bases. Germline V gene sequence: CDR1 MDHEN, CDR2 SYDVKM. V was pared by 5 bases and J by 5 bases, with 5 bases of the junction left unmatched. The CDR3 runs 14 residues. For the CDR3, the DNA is TGTGCCAGCAGTGCCCAGGGGGCCTATCAGCCCCAGCATTTT. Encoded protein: CASSAQGAYQPQHF.

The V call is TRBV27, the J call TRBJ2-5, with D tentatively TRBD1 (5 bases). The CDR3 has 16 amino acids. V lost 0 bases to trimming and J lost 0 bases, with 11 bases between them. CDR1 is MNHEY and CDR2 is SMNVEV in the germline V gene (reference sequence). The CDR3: CASSLSGARYQETQYF. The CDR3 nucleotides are TGTGCCAGCAGTTTATCAGGGGCGAGGTACCAAGAGACCCAGTACTTC.

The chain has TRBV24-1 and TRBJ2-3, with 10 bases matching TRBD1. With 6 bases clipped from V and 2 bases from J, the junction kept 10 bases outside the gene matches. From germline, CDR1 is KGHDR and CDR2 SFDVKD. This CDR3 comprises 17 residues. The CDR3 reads CATSSGQGSTYTDTQYF. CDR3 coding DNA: TGTGCCACCAGTTCGGGACAGGGGTCAACATACACAGATACGCAGTATTTT.

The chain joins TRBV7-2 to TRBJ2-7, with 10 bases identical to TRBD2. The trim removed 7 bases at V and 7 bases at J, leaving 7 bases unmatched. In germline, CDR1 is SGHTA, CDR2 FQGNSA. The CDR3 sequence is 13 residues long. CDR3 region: CASMTSGPGEQYF. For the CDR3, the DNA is TGTGCCAGCATGACTAGCGGGCCTGGAGAGCAGTACTTC.

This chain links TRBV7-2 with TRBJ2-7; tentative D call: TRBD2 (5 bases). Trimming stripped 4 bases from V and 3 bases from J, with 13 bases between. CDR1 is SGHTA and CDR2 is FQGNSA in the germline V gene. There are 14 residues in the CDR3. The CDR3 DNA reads TGTGCCAGCAGCTCCGGGGTAGCGCGCTACGAGCAGTACTTC. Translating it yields CASSSGVARYEQYF.

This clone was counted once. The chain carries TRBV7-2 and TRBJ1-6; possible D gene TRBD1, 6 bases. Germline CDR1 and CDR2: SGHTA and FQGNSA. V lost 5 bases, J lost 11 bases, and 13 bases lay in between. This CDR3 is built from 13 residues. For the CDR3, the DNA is TGTGCCAGCAGCCCACGACAGGTCGCACCCCTCCACTTT. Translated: CASSPRQVAPLHF.

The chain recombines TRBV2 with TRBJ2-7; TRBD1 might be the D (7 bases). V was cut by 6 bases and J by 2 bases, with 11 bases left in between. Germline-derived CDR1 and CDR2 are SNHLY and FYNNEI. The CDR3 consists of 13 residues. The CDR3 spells CASSRGVPYEQYF. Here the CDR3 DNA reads TGTGCCAGCAGCAGGGGGGTCCCCTACGAGCAGTACTTC.

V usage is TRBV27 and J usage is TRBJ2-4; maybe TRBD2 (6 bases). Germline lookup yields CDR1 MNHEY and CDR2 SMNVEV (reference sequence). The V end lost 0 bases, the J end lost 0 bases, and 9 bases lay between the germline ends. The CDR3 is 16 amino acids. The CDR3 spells CASSLSIAVAKNIQYF. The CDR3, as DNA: TGTGCCAGCAGTTTATCGATAGCGGTAGCCAAAAACATTCAGTACTTC.

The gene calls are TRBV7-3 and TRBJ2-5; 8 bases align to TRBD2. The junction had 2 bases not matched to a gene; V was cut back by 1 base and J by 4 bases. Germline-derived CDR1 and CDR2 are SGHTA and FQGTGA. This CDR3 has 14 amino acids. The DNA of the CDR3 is TGTGCCAGCAGCTTAAGCGGGGGGCGAGAGACCCAGTACTTC. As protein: CASSLSGGRETQYF.

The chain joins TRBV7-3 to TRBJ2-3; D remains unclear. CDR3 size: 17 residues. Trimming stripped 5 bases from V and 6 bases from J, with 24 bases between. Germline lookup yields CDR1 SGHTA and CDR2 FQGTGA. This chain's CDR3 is CASSQSLMSVALDTQYF. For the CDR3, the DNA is TGTGCCAGCAGCCAAAGTCTTATGTCCGTAGCATTGGATACGCAGTATTTT.

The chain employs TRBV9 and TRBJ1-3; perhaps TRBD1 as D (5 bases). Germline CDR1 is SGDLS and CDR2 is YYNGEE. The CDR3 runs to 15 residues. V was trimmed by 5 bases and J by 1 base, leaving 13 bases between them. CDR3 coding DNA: TGTGCCAGCAGTCGTCTCGACAGTTCTGGAAACACCATATATTTT. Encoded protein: CASSRLDSSGNTIYF.

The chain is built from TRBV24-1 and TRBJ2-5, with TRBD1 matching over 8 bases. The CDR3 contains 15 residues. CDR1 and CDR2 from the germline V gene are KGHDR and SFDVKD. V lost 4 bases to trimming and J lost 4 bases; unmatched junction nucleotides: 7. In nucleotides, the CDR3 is TGTGCCACCAGTGACGTGACAGGGGCCTTAGAGACCCAGTACTTC. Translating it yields CATSDVTGALETQYF.